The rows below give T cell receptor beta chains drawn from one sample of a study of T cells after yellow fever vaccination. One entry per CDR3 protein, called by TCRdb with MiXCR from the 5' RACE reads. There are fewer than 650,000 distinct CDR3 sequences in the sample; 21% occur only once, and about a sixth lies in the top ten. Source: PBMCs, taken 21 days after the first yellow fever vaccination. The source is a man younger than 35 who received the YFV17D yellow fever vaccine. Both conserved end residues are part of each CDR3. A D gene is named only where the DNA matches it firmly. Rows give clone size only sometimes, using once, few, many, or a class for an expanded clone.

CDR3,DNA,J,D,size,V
CASSLQPNQPQHF,TGTGCCAGCAGCTTACAGCCTAATCAGCCCCAGCATTTT,TRBJ1-5,-,-,TRBV5-5
CAISEPGLTNTGELFF,TGTGCCATCAGTGAGCCGGGACTAACGAACACCGGGGAGCTGTTTTTT,TRBJ2-2,TRBD2,-,TRBV10-3
CSARAPEGRSQETQYF,TGCAGTGCTAGAGCGCCAGAGGGACGGTCACAAGAGACCCAGTACTTC,TRBJ2-5,-,few,TRBV20-1
CASSSTGGPYNEQFF,TGTGCCAGCAGCTCAACAGGGGGTCCCTACAATGAGCAGTTCTTC,TRBJ2-1,TRBD1,-,TRBV7-3
CASSQNRAGGLLGQFF,TGTGCCAGCAGCCAAAATCGAGCGGGGGGGCTGCTCGGGCAGTTCTTC,TRBJ2-1,TRBD2,-,TRBV9
CASSLEAVTEAFF,TGCGCCAGCAGCTTGGAGGCCGTGACTGAAGCTTTCTTT,TRBJ1-1,-,-,TRBV5-1
CASSLGGGPGPQHF,TGTGCCAGCAGCTTAGGCGGGGGCCCAGGGCCCCAGCATTTT,TRBJ1-5,-,-,TRBV7-2
CASSLTTSGGPAGELFF,TGTGCCAGCAGTTTAACTACTAGCGGGGGACCGGCCGGGGAGCTGTTTTTT,TRBJ2-2,TRBD2,once,TRBV12-3/TRBV12-4
CASSIMTVPNQPQHF,TGTGCCAGTAGTATTATGACAGTCCCTAATCAGCCCCAGCATTTT,TRBJ1-5,-,-,TRBV19
CASSQGVQGGTEAFF,TGCGCCAGCAGCCAAGGTGTACAGGGAGGCACTGAAGCTTTCTTT,TRBJ1-1,-,few,TRBV4-3
CASSFFRDEQFF,TGTGCCAGCAGCTTCTTCCGCGATGAGCAGTTCTTC,TRBJ2-1,-,many,TRBV7-2
CASSSTGLVADTQYF,TGTGCCAGCAGCTCCACAGGGTTGGTAGCAGATACGCAGTATTTT,TRBJ2-3,-,few,TRBV7-3
CASTDPRGREETQYF,TGTGCCAGCACTGATCCCAGGGGACGGGAAGAGACCCAGTACTTC,TRBJ2-5,-,-,TRBV6-2/TRBV6-3
CASSDVEAGQPQHF,TGTGCCAGCAGTGATGTGGAGGCAGGACAGCCCCAGCATTTT,TRBJ1-5,-,-,TRBV2
CASSQVRYNSPLHF,TGTGCCAGCAGCCAAGTTCGCTATAATTCACCCCTCCACTTT,TRBJ1-6,-,-,TRBV3-1
CASSLVAGAWGTDTQYF,TGTGCCAGCAGCTTAGTGGCAGGGGCATGGGGCACAGATACGCAGTATTTT,TRBJ2-3,-,-,TRBV7-9
CATAGTTGDTQYF,TGTGCCACCGCCGGGACTACCGGGGATACGCAGTATTTT,TRBJ2-3,TRBD2,-,TRBV24-1
CASSLNVELEQFF,TGTGCCAGCAGCTTAAATGTCGAGCTTGAGCAGTTCTTC,TRBJ2-1,-,many,TRBV7-2
CATSDSRINYGYTF,TGTGCCACCAGTGATTCACGGATAAACTATGGCTACACCTTC,TRBJ1-2,-,few,TRBV24-1
CARFLYRGARGQFF,TGTGCCAGATTTTTATATAGGGGGGCGCGGGGGCAGTTCTTC,TRBJ2-1,-,-,TRBV21-1
CASASGTSTDTQYF,TGTGCCAGCGCGTCCGGCACTAGCACAGATACGCAGTATTTT,TRBJ2-3,-,-,TRBV7-3
CASSKLAGQDTQYF,TGTGCCAGCAGTAAGCTAGCGGGACAAGATACGCAGTATTTT,TRBJ2-3,TRBD2,-,TRBV6-4
CASRDLTGTHTYNEQFF,TGCGCCAGCAGGGACCTGACCGGGACTCATACCTACAATGAGCAGTTCTTC,TRBJ2-1,-,many,TRBV5-1
CASSSASLGYTF,TGTGCCAGCAGTTCGGCCTCCCTAGGCTACACCTTC,TRBJ1-2,-,-,TRBV5-4
CASSQWLGTQYF,TGTGCCAGCAGCCAGTGGTTGGGGACCCAGTACTTC,TRBJ2-5,-,few,TRBV3-1
CSASPYTEAFF,TGCAGTGCTAGTCCTTATACTGAAGCTTTCTTT,TRBJ1-1,-,-,TRBV20-1
CASSLVGLVGDTQYF,TGCGCCAGCAGCTTGGTGGGGCTAGTTGGAGATACGCAGTATTTT,TRBJ2-3,-,-,TRBV5-1
CASSVPPGQARGGYTF,TGTGCCAGCAGTGTACCCCCCGGACAGGCGCGCGGAGGCTACACCTTC,TRBJ1-2,TRBD1,-,TRBV6-1
CASSTWADLWPQHF,TGTGCCAGCAGCACGTGGGCGGACTTGTGGCCCCAGCATTTT,TRBJ1-5,-,few,TRBV5-6
CSVWTGGTNEKLFF,TGCAGCGTCTGGACAGGGGGAACTAATGAAAAACTGTTTTTT,TRBJ1-4,TRBD1,few,TRBV29-1
CASRESTAQHF,TGTGCCAGCAGGGAATCTACGGCCCAGCATTTT,TRBJ1-5,-,-,TRBV28
CASSATGSLEKLFF,TGTGCCAGCAGCGCCACAGGGAGTTTGGAAAAACTGTTTTTT,TRBJ1-4,-,-,TRBV7-9
CASSYSISYEQYF,TGTGCCAGCAGTTACTCGATCAGCTACGAGCAGTACTTC,TRBJ2-7,-,-,TRBV6-5
CSATSGSYGYTF,TGCAGTGCTACAAGTGGGAGCTATGGCTACACCTTC,TRBJ1-2,-,few,TRBV20-1
CASRLTGYHEQFF,TGTGCCAGCAGGCTGACAGGGTACCATGAGCAGTTCTTC,TRBJ2-1,TRBD1,-,TRBV5-6
CASSSGTGRDTEAFF,TGTGCCAGCAGCTCGGGGACAGGGAGGGACACTGAAGCTTTCTTT,TRBJ1-1,TRBD1,few,TRBV5-6
CASSQIVGSGYTF,TGCGCCAGCAGCCAAATCGTGGGGTCTGGCTACACCTTC,TRBJ1-2,-,-,TRBV4-1
CASSPDGTKAYNSPLHF,TGTGCCAGCAGCCCCGACGGCACGAAGGCCTATAATTCACCCCTCCACTTT,TRBJ1-6,-,many,TRBV9
CAISDPGGDNEQFF,TGTGCCATCAGTGACCCTGGGGGGGACAATGAGCAGTTCTTC,TRBJ2-1,TRBD2,many,TRBV10-3
CASSSSTGKGYTF,TGTGCCAGCAGCTCATCGACAGGGAAGGGCTACACCTTC,TRBJ1-2,TRBD1,-,TRBV7-3
CSVVTGASDTQYF,TGCAGCGTTGTGACAGGGGCGTCGGATACGCAGTATTTT,TRBJ2-3,TRBD1,-,TRBV29-1
CASSYSLADSSYNEQFF,TGTGCCAGCAGTTACAGCCTAGCCGATAGCTCCTACAATGAGCAGTTCTTC,TRBJ2-1,-,few,TRBV6-5
CASSPEQGALVGGYTF,TGTGCCAGCAGCCCGGAACAGGGGGCTCTCGTGGGGGGCTACACCTTC,TRBJ1-2,TRBD1,few,TRBV7-3
CASSYLGIPNQPQHF,TGTGCCAGCAGTTATTTGGGAATCCCCAATCAGCCCCAGCATTTT,TRBJ1-5,-,-,TRBV6-5
CASPDKGTEAFF,TGCGCCAGCCCCGACAAAGGCACTGAAGCTTTCTTT,TRBJ1-1,-,once,TRBV10-1
CSARGGGSTRPLKNIQYF,TGCAGTGCTAGGGGAGGGGGGTCGACCCGACCCTTAAAAAACATTCAGTACTTC,TRBJ2-4,-,-,TRBV20-1
CASSLARRGRHYGYTF,TGTGCCAGCAGCTTAGCCCGCAGGGGTCGGCACTATGGCTACACCTTC,TRBJ1-2,-,few,TRBV7-9
CASSLRRGDLTQYF,TGTGCCAGCAGCTTACGGCGGGGGGACCTTACGCAGTATTTT,TRBJ2-3,TRBD2,few,TRBV11-2
CSATTGIGQPQHF,TGCAGTGCAACTACAGGGATCGGTCAGCCCCAGCATTTT,TRBJ1-5,-,many,TRBV20-1
CAWKGYTEAFF,TGTGCCTGGAAGGGTTACACTGAAGCTTTCTTT,TRBJ1-1,-,few,TRBV30
CASNRVMDNEQFF,TGCGCCAGCAACAGGGTTATGGACAATGAGCAGTTCTTC,TRBJ2-1,-,-,TRBV5-1
CSANRDRRWDSNQPQHF,TGCAGTGCTAACAGGGACAGGCGTTGGGATAGCAATCAGCCCCAGCATTTT,TRBJ1-5,TRBD1,-,TRBV20-1
CASSGREGNTEAFF,TGTGCCAGCAGCGGGAGAGAAGGGAACACTGAAGCTTTCTTT,TRBJ1-1,-,few,TRBV7-9
CASSQDPGSYGYTF,TGCGCCAGCAGCCAAGATCCCGGTAGCTATGGCTACACCTTC,TRBJ1-2,-,many,TRBV4-1
CASSYQGTGSGANVLTF,TGTGCCAGCAGTTACCAGGGGACGGGCTCTGGGGCCAACGTCCTGACTTTC,TRBJ2-6,-,once,TRBV6-5
CASTPFPNQPQHF,TGTGCCAGCACCCCCTTCCCTAATCAGCCCCAGCATTTT,TRBJ1-5,-,few,TRBV6-1
CASSPTGYFDTQYF,TGTGCCAGCTCACCGACCGGGTACTTTGATACGCAGTATTTT,TRBJ2-3,-,-,TRBV18
CASSSGQGVTF,TGTGCCAGCAGTTCGGGACAGGGCGTTACTTTC,TRBJ1-2,TRBD1,-,TRBV6-5
CAISVRENQPQHF,TGTGCCATCAGTGTCCGGGAGAATCAGCCCCAGCATTTT,TRBJ1-5,-,few,TRBV10-3
CASSRRNTEAFF,TGTGCCAGCAGCAGGAGAAACACTGAAGCTTTCTTT,TRBJ1-1,-,few,TRBV11-2